The present T cell receptor beta chain was sequenced within a study of beta chain features in type 1 diabetes. For this clone: The target antigen is unknown.

Investigators reverse transcribed all isolated RNA, so they sequenced expressed TCRB transcripts. Mean read depth for naive, central memory and regulatory T cell samples was approximately 3.57 million reads. Clones were read by immunoSEQ multiplex PCR, and TCRdb kept only the in-frame ones, dropping some. Among under 350,000 clones listed, roughly 24% were seen once. Germline CDR1 is KGHSH and CDR2 is LQKENI. This CDR3 spans 16 amino acids. V trimming: 2 bases; J trimming: 3 bases; junction bases outside the gene matches: 5. Study conclusions and caveats: TCRB CDR3 length was moderately but significantly reduced in all four CD4+ subsets of Type 1 diabetes patients.

J is TRBJ2-1 and V is TRBV18; 9 nucleotides align to TRBD1. This clonotype was sampled from a woman aged 25 to 39 with type 1 diabetes. Sequencing input: naive CD4+ T cells from blood. DNA for the CDR3: TGTGCCAGCTCACCAGGGACAGGGTTTGACTACAATGAGCAGTTCTTC. It is translated as CASSPGTGFDYNEQFF.